This T cell receptor (beta chain) was recovered during a study of blood T cell repertoires in COVID-19. Background on the study: COVID-19 samples from acute and convalescent phases originated in the United States, Italy and Spain.

Only in-frame clones appear in the TCRdb table, and some are missing; sequencing was by immunoSEQ multiplex PCR. This sample has about 310,000 clones, with approximately 90% found just once. The cohort comprised adults aged about 18 to 90 years residing in about two dozen US areas. Assignment of participants to cohorts was predicated upon participant-reported clinical history. Recovered status in Cohort 3 required two negative PCRs, clearance, or symptom resolution. The source material was PBMCs or T cells enriched from blood (not recorded which). The source of this sequence is a young woman who had recovered from COVID-19.

CDR3 sequence: CASPDGWVNSPLHF. The CDR3 DNA is TGCGCCAGCCCTGACGGGTGGGTTAATTCACCCCTCCACTTT. V and J are TRBV5-1 and TRBJ1-6; D is uncertain. V lost 7 bases and J 6 bases, leaving 14 bases between the germline ends. Germline V gene data show CDR1 as SGHRS and CDR2 as YFSETQ. The CDR3 loop spans 14 amino acids.